This T cell receptor beta chain was retrieved from a study of cytomegalovirus exposure and HLA in healthy donors. About the study: Earlier sequencing of 150 million to 200 million T cells yielded 120 million or so unique TCR beta sequences.

Germline CDR1 reads SGHTA; CDR2 reads FQGNSA. The ends were cut back, 5 bases at V and 0 bases at J, with 5 bases in the middle. This CDR3 spans 14 amino acids. Regarding this clone: Its matching antigen is unknown.

The PCR used 60 Vbeta and 13 Jbeta primers. Produced via immunoSEQ multiplex PCR; TCRdb's table is partial and in-frame only. The sample carries under 200,000 clones, 65% to 90% recorded once. Study-level findings and limits: The study had only CMV serostatus as immune exposure information.

The sequenced sample was PBMCs. The TCR was taken from a woman aged 45-65 years in good health and CMV-seronegative. The rearrangement joins TRBV7-2 to TRBJ2-6, with D unresolved. In nucleotides, the CDR3 is TGTGCCAGCAGCCACAACTCTGGGGCCAACGTCCTGACTTTC. Protein product: CASSHNSGANVLTF.